The rows below give T cell receptor beta chains drawn from one sample of a study of identical twins. TCRdb independently ran MiXCR on the 5' RACE reads; one entry per CDR3 protein. The table lists about 340,000 distinct CDR3 sequences, approximately 9.1% of them singletons. The specimen was naive T cells sorted from blood. These receptors originate from a woman in her fifties or sixties in good health. The conserved cysteine and the conserved F or W are not part of the CDR3 here. Each record gives: D gene, V gene, CDR3 protein. D genes are given only for firm matches.

TRBD1 TRBV5-1 ASSFTGGGYNEQF
NA TRBV21-1 ASSKGRRLAKNIQY
TRBD2 TRBV2 ASSASGLTDTQY
NA TRBV3-1 ASSRMTGPFSGANVLT
NA TRBV27 ASSFATRGTQY
TRBD2 TRBV4-1 ASSQATSARSSYNEQF
NA TRBV21-1 ANRGRPQETQY
NA TRBV6-5 ASSYQEGEETQY
TRBD2 TRBV7-3 ASSLKTSGRIINEQF
NA TRBV4-1 ASSQDGRNNEKLF
TRBD2 TRBV27 ASSLGLAGEGWF
NA TRBV12-3/TRBV12-4 ASSQAGATLRNIQY
NA TRBV20-1 SAQGRGDEQF
NA TRBV20-1 SVRGAGEQY
NA TRBV5-6 ASSYSRPDTQY
NA TRBV28 ASSSPGKSGANVLT
NA TRBV7-9 ASSGANVLT
NA TRBV6-5 ASNDLAGTDTQY
TRBD1 TRBV12-3/TRBV12-4 ASSRYRGNEKLF
TRBD2 TRBV29-1 SVELTGGKGDTQY
NA TRBV7-8 ASSLYEVTDTQY
TRBD1 TRBV5-1 ASSRDRGDNEQF
NA TRBV3-1 ASSQGVLNNEQF
TRBD1 TRBV2 ASTEGALREQF
TRBD2 TRBV6-6 ASSYSVFAGGKNGEQF
TRBD2 TRBV6-5 ASSYNSGSPHEQY
TRBD2 TRBV5-1 ASSLEREGDTQY
TRBD1 TRBV7-6 ASTHRGPGELF
NA TRBV7-2 ASSPRLDYTGELF
NA TRBV9 ASSASALGGSEQF
TRBD2 TRBV20-1 SALMSGVYEQF
TRBD2 TRBV6-5 ASSLSGSSADTQY
TRBD2 TRBV2 ASASGHVSTDTQY
NA TRBV4-2 ASSQEASVIDTQY
NA TRBV6-5 ASSRPSIGGRFYEQY
TRBD1 TRBV6-1 ASSAWDSGYT
TRBD2 TRBV20-1 SARALMAGGPQDEQF
NA TRBV10-2 ASSEKRGRDEKLF
NA TRBV12-3/TRBV12-4 ASSLGRVGYT
NA TRBV25-1 ASSEFGGRRAYEQY
NA TRBV4-1 ASREVAKNIQY
NA TRBV5-1 ASSPALVGETQY
TRBD2 TRBV27 ASSPLAGVKNTDTQY
NA TRBV29-1 SVEDFWTASTDTQY
TRBD2 TRBV7-2 ASSQRTSGNNEQF
NA TRBV7-6 ASSLQLTNTGELF
TRBD2 TRBV27 ASSSGGGHTGELF
NA TRBV20-1 SASRVPGRGNTIY
NA TRBV12-3/TRBV12-4 ASSFGRSGNTIY
TRBD1 TRBV20-1 GAGTGVDNEQF
NA TRBV7-2 ASSLVLPRSNEQF
NA TRBV5-1 ASSLDLSSTQY
NA TRBV6-1 ASSEVGPSYPNQPQH
NA TRBV6-5 ASSYSNQRNEQF
NA TRBV9 ASSVRQDGTDTQY
NA TRBV12-3/TRBV12-4 ASIFTGWGTSNQPQH
NA TRBV11-3 ASNARDTQY
NA TRBV12-3/TRBV12-4 ASTRGLLDTGELF
NA TRBV12-3/TRBV12-4 AVPRTPLSSGANVLT